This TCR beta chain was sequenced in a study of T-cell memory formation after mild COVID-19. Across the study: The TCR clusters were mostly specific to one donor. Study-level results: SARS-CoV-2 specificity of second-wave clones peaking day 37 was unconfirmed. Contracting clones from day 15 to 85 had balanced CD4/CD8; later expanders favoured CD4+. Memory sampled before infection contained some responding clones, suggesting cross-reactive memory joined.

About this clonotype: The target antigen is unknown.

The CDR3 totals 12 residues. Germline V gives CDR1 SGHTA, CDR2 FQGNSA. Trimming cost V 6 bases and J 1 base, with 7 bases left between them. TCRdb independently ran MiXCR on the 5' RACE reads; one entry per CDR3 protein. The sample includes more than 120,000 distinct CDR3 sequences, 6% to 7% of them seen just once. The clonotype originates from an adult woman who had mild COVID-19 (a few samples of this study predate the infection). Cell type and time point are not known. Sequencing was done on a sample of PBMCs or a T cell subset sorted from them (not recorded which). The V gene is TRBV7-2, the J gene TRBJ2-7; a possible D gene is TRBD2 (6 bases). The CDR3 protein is CASRLASYEQYF. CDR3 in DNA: TGTGCCAGCAGGCTAGCGTCCTACGAGCAGTACTTC. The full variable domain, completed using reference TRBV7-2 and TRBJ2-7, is GAGVSQSPSNKVTEKGKDVELRCDPISGHTALYWYRQSLGQGLEFLIYFQGNSAPDKSGLPSDRFSAERTGGSVSTLTIQRTQQEDSAVYLCASRLASYEQYFGPGTRLTVT.